This TCR beta chain was obtained from a study of T cell repertoires in cytomegalovirus infection. TCRdb itself ran the reads through MiXCR, one entry per CDR3 protein. The sample contains 630,000 or so distinct CDR3 sequences, roughly 26% of which appear only once. CDR3 size: 13 residues. From germline, CDR1 is MNHEY and CDR2 SVGAGI. The V and J ends lost 6 bases and 11 bases respectively, with 17 bases between them. This clonotype has only a few counts. The clonotype originates from a human donor in good health (CMV status not recorded). Some clones in this sample may be carry-over from other donors' samples. The specimen sequenced was CD8+ T cells from PBMCs. V usage is TRBV6-5 and J usage is TRBJ2-4, with TRBD1 as a possible D gene (5 bases). This CDR3 reads CASSPDSLSLQYF. The CDR3 bases are TGTGCCAGCAGCCCTGACAGCTTGAGCCTTCAGTACTTC.